The present entry profiles one TCR beta chain with its context. What it binds is not known. Data came from immunoSEQ multiplex PCR; TCRdb stores just in-frame clones and leaves some out. This sample's table reports around 38,000 clones. The sample is drawn from a study of T cells in women clearing cervical HPV infection. Turning to the study itself: HLA type stays a possible confounder, typing being limited.

Study results and caveats: Repertoire richness, not evenness, was significantly elevated in CIN3+ cases versus controls.

The source is a woman aged 18 to 69 with a cervical HPV16 infection that either progressed to CIN3+ or cleared (not recorded which). Sequences were obtained from blood buffy coat.

The CDR3 here is CASSLGAGGSYEQYF. Incomplete CDR3 DNA: TGCGCCAGCAGCCTCGGAGCGGGAGGGTCTTACGAG. This chain connects TRBV4-1 to TRBJ2-7; 10 nucleotides match TRBD2. The sequence runs out 3 residues before the end of the CDR3; the remainder is reconstructed from the germline J gene. With V trimmed by 4 bases and J by 4 bases, 7 bases remained unmatched. The CDR3 contains 15 residues. Germline CDR1 is MGHRA and CDR2 is YSYEKL.